Shown below are 30 T cell receptor beta chains from a single sample sequenced in a study of neurological immune-mediated disorders. Time point in this sample: longitudinal time-point 1 (baseline). TCRdb reprocessed the 5' RACE reads via MiXCR and lists one record per CDR3 protein. The data show more than 70,000 distinct CDR3 sequences, 10% to 13% seen once. The sample consisted of PBMCs. These receptors all stem from a man aged 25 to 40 in good health.

At least ten counts were recorded for this clonotype. V usage is TRBV28 and J usage is TRBJ2-7; D uncertain. Germline assignment: CDR1 MDHEN and CDR2 SYDVKM. V was cut by 6 bases and J by 4 bases, with 19 bases left in between. The CDR3 contains 15 residues. CDR3 loop: CASSPMKTLVYEQYF. DNA for the CDR3: TGTGCCAGCAGCCCGATGAAAACCCTAGTTTACGAGCAGTACTTC.

The chain has TRBV21-1 and TRBJ1-5. TRBV21-1 is flagged as a pseudogene. This CDR3 region has 16 residues. CDR3 DNA sequence: TGTGCCAGCAGCCTGGGGGAGACAGCGGAACGTCAGCCCCAGCATTTT. Translated, it gives CASSLGETAERQPQHF.

This clonotype appeared many times. The V gene is TRBV7-9, the J gene TRBJ2-3; maybe TRBD2 (5 bases). The V end lost 5 bases, the J end lost 0 bases, and 15 bases lay between the germline ends. CDR3 length: 16 residues. CDR1 and CDR2 (germline): SEHNR, FQNEAQ (reference sequence). CDR3 in amino acids: CASSRDGGASTDTQYF. CDR3 in DNA: TGTGCCAGCAGCAGAGATGGAGGAGCTAGCACAGATACGCAGTATTTT.

This clonotype has ten or more counts. V is TRBV15 and J is TRBJ2-3; the match to TRBD1 covers 11 bases. Germline trimming cut 4 bases from V and 3 bases from J; bases unmatched to any gene: 3. Germline V lookup: CDR1 LNHNV, CDR2 YYDKDF (reference sequence). This CDR3 is 15 amino acids long. The CDR3 DNA sequence: TGTGCCACCAGCACAGGACAGGGGGCAACAGATACGCAGTATTTT. This codes for CATSTGQGATDTQYF.

The rearrangement joins TRBV12-3 or TRBV12-4 to TRBJ1-1; possibly TRBD1 for D (6 bases). Trimming stripped 4 bases from V and 5 bases from J, with 17 bases between. The CDR3 contains 15 residues. Written as DNA, the CDR3 is TGTGCCAGCAGTTCTGAAACAGGGTGGTGGACTGAAGCTTTCTTT. The encoded protein is CASSSETGWWTEAFF.

This clonotype was seen repeatedly, ten times or more. V gene TRBV20-1 combines with J gene TRBJ1-6, with 10 bases identical to TRBD1. This CDR3 is built from 17 residues. CDR1 is DFQATT, CDR2 SNEGSKA, per germline (reference sequence). V lost 1 base, J lost 12 bases, and 15 bases stayed unmatched. CDR3 nucleotide sequence: TGCAGTGCTAGAGTTCCGGGGGGGACAGGGGAGTTCATACCCCTCCACTTT. Residues: CSARVPGGTGEFIPLHF.

This clonotype was counted many times. The CDR3 bases are TGCAGTGCTAGAGATGGTCTAGCGGGAAAAGGATCCTACAATGAGCAGTTCTTC. Protein sequence: CSARDGLAGKGSYNEQFF. This rearrangement joins TRBV20-1 to TRBJ2-1, with 9 bases aligning to TRBD2. In germline, CDR1 is DFQATT, CDR2 SNEGSKA (reference sequence). The CDR3 runs to 18 residues. Trimming at V came to 0 bases and at J to 1 base, leaving 10 bases not matched to a gene.

Only a few counts were recorded for this clonotype. The chain uses TRBV20-1 and TRBJ2-3, with D possibly matching TRBD1 (6 bases). Germline V CDR1 and CDR2: DFQATT, SNEGSKA (reference sequence). Trimming stripped 6 bases from V and 4 bases from J, with 14 bases between. The CDR3 extends over 13 amino acids. CDR3: CSARRPGADTQYF. The CDR3 DNA sequence: TGCAGTGCCCGCAGACCAGGGGCAGATACGCAGTATTTT.

There are many counts of this clonotype. This chain joins TRBV7-6 and TRBJ2-7, with 7 bases identical to TRBD1. V dropped 5 bases and J dropped 4; count of bases not matched to a gene: 8. This CDR3 spans 14 amino acids. Germline CDR1 and CDR2: SGHVS and FNYEAQ. CDR3 coding DNA: TGTGCCAGCAGCACAGGGGACCTAGGGTACGAGCAGTACTTC. Its translation: CASSTGDLGYEQYF.

This clonotype was counted at least ten times. The chain combines TRBV14 with TRBJ1-1, with D possibly TRBD1 on 5 matching bases. The CDR3 length is 16 residues. The germline gives CDR1 SGHDN, CDR2 FVKESK. V was shortened by 4 bases and J by 3 bases, with 18 bases between the two germline ends. DNA for the CDR3: TGTGCCAGCAGCCTCGGGGCAGGTGAGTGGCACACTGAAGCTTTCTTT. As protein: CASSLGAGEWHTEAFF.

In this sample, this clonotype turned up many times. The V gene is TRBV28, the J gene TRBJ2-2; 7 bases map to TRBD2. Trimming took 6 bases from V and 4 from J; bases not matched to a gene: 8. The CDR3 consists of 15 residues. In germline, CDR1 is MDHEN, CDR2 SYDVKM. CDR3 coding DNA: TGTGCCAGCAGCCCGCGGGAGTTCGGCACCGGGGAGCTGTTTTTT. Its protein is CASSPREFGTGELFF.

This clonotype came up many times. The chain recombines TRBV7-2 with TRBJ2-3; TRBD2 is a possible D gene (6 bases). Germline CDR1 is SGHTA and CDR2 is FQGNSA. The CDR3 extends over 15 amino acids. V lost 3 bases to trimming and J lost 5 bases, with 15 bases between them. CDR3 in amino acids: CASSFRGGPVDTQYF. CDR3 DNA sequence: TGTGCCAGCAGCTTTCGCGGAGGGCCGGTAGATACGCAGTATTTT.

A word on this clonotype: At one end the junction does not follow the germline gene, possibly because of a read error. V and J are TRBV28 and TRBJ2-5; D may be TRBD1 (6 bases). The CDR3 runs 14 residues. Germline V gene lookup returns CDR1 MDHEN and CDR2 SYDVKM. The CDR3 DNA is TGTGCCAGTAATTTTCAGGGGAGCCAAGAGACCAAGTACTTC. Its translation is CASNFQGSQETKYF.

This clonotype has ten or more counts. This CDR3 is CRATGGSYGYTF. DNA of the CDR3: TGCAGGGCGACGGGGGGGAGCTATGGCTACACCTTC. This sequence joins TRBV20-1 and TRBJ1-2; tentative D call: TRBD1 (5 bases). Germline V gene sequence: CDR1 DFQATT, CDR2 SNEGSKA (reference sequence). The CDR3 runs to 12 residues.

This clonotype was counted many times. V usage is TRBV4-1 and J usage is TRBJ2-2; TRBD1 is a possible D gene (6 bases). Trimming removed 0 bases from V and 5 bases from J, with 13 bases in between. The CDR3 contains 16 residues. The germline CDR1 and CDR2 sequences are MGHRA and YSYEKL. The CDR3 sequence is CASSQDLQGPTGELFF. CDR3 in DNA: TGCGCCAGCAGCCAAGATCTACAGGGCCCAACCGGGGAGCTGTTTTTT.

The chain combines TRBV5-1 with TRBJ2-2; 12 bases match TRBD2. Germline values: CDR1 SGHRS, CDR2 YFSETQ. V lost 6 bases to trimming and J lost 7 bases; unmatched junction nucleotides: 10. The CDR3 extends over 16 amino acids. The CDR3, as DNA: TGCGCCAGCATACCGGGGACTAGCGGGTTTGTCGGGGAGCTGTTTTTT. Its protein is CASIPGTSGFVGELFF.

The genes are TRBV27 and TRBJ2-3; 15 bases line up with TRBD2. The length of the CDR3 is 18 residues. V gave up 8 bases and J gave up 1 base; unmatched junction bases: 10. Germline assignment: CDR1 MNHEY and CDR2 SMNVEV (reference sequence). CDR3 protein: CASRIRTSGRAGTDTQYF. The CDR3 nucleotides read TGTGCCAGCCGAATACGGACTAGCGGGAGGGCGGGCACAGATACGCAGTATTTT.

This clonotype has ten or more counts. The rearrangement uses TRBV7-6 and TRBJ2-7, with 13 bases that match TRBD2. Unmatched junction bases numbered 5, after V lost 5 bases and J lost 4 bases. The V gene's germline CDR1 is SGHVS and CDR2 FNYEAQ. CDR3 length: 15 amino acids. CDR3 bases: TGTGCCAGCAGCCGGACTAGCGGGAGTCTGTACGAGCAGTACTTC. Translating it yields CASSRTSGSLYEQYF.

This clonotype was counted ten times or more. This sequence joins TRBV20-1 and TRBJ2-1; perhaps TRBD2 as D (6 bases). V was trimmed by 8 bases and J by 6 bases, leaving 20 bases between them. The germline CDR1 and CDR2 sequences are DFQATT and SNEGSKA (reference sequence). CDR3 length: 14 residues. The DNA of the CDR3 is TGCAGTCTCGAGGGCGGGAATCTATCCAATGAGCAGTTCTTC. Translated, it gives CSLEGGNLSNEQFF.

Ten or more counts support this clonotype. CDR3 residues: CASSSGWEGELFF. CDR3 sequence (DNA): TGTGCCAGCAGTTCTGGGTGGGAAGGGGAGCTGTTTTTT. The chain carries TRBV7-2 and TRBJ2-2, with D uncertain. The V end lost 6 bases, the J end lost 8 bases, and 13 bases lay between the germline ends. The CDR3 has 13 residues. Germline CDR1 SGHTA, CDR2 FQGNSA.

This clonotype occurred a few times. The V gene is TRBV12-3 or TRBV12-4, the J gene TRBJ2-3, with D hard to call. This CDR3 has 14 amino acids. Trimming removed 1 base at V and 0 bases at J, with 5 bases between. CDR3: CASSLGASTDTQYF. The CDR3 DNA reads TGTGCCAGCAGTTTAGGGGCGAGCACAGATACGCAGTATTTT.

Many counts were recorded for this clonotype. V is TRBV7-3 and J is TRBJ1-1, with D possibly being TRBD1 (5 bases). There are 14 residues in the CDR3. V lost 4 bases, J lost 3 bases, and 12 bases lay in between. The germline gives CDR1 SGHTA, CDR2 FQGTGA. In nucleotides, the CDR3 is TGTGCCAGCAGCTCAGGGATGGGGGACACTGAAGCTTTCTTT. Translating gives CASSSGMGDTEAFF.

This clonotype was detected many times. This chain connects TRBV4-1 to TRBJ2-7, with 9 nucleotides matching TRBD1. Trimming removed 4 bases from V and 1 base from J; junction bases left unmatched: 2. The CDR3 runs to 14 residues. Germline V lookup: CDR1 MGHRA, CDR2 YSYEKL. The CDR3 region is CASSPGTGSYEQYF. CDR3 bases: TGCGCCAGCAGCCCCGGGACAGGGTCCTACGAGCAGTACTTC.

This clonotype has a count of ten or more. The V and J genes are TRBV20-1 and TRBJ2-5, with 8 bases fitting TRBD2. Losses at the gene ends were 3 bases for V and 5 bases for J; bases not matched to a gene: 14. Germline V lookup: CDR1 DFQATT, CDR2 SNEGSKA (reference sequence). The length of the CDR3 is 16 residues. DNA for the CDR3: TGCAGTGCTAGCCCCCACCTTAGCGGGATCGGGGAGACCCAGTACTTC. It encodes CSASPHLSGIGETQYF.

This clonotype was found many times. The gene calls are TRBV9 and TRBJ1-2; 8 positions match TRBD1. The CDR3 totals 13 residues. V shed 3 bases and J 3 bases; nucleotides not matched to a gene: 1. Germline lookup yields CDR1 SGDLS and CDR2 YYNGEE. This CDR3 is CASSEQGDYGYTF. CDR3 nucleotide sequence: TGTGCCAGCAGCGAACAGGGGGACTATGGCTACACCTTC. The full variable domain, completed using reference TRBV9 and TRBJ1-2, is DSGVTQTPKHLITATGQRVTLRCSPRSGDLSVYWYQQSLDQGLQFLIQYYNGEERAKGNILERFSAQQFPDLHSELNLSSLELGDSALYFCASSEQGDYGYTFGSGTRLTVV.

This clonotype was counted ten times or more. The CDR3 loop reads CATSDGPDYEQYF. For the CDR3, the DNA is TGTGCCACCAGTGATGGGCCAGACTACGAGCAGTACTTC. The chain combines TRBV24-1 with TRBJ2-7; no definite D call. The CDR3 has 13 amino acids. Germline loops: CDR1 KGHDR, CDR2 SFDVKD. Trimming took 3 bases from V and 3 from J, leaving 8 bases between them.

This clonotype was counted ten times or more. The chain combines TRBV29-1 with TRBJ2-2; D not certain. V gave up 2 bases and J gave up 0 bases, with 4 bases separating them. The germline CDR1 and CDR2 sequences are SQVTM and ANQGSEA. The CDR3 runs 13 residues. The DNA of the CDR3 is TGCAGCGTTGAACTTACGAACACCGGGGAGCTGTTTTTT. This sequence encodes CSVELTNTGELFF.

In its sample, this clonotype was seen many times. The chain links TRBV5-1 to TRBJ1-3; no definite D call. The length of the CDR3 is 12 residues. With 0 bases removed from V and 8 bases from J, the gap between germline ends came to 6 bases. The germline V gene encodes CDR1 SGHRS and CDR2 YFSETQ. The CDR3 region has the DNA TGCGCCAGCAGCTTGGCCGGCGACACCATATATTTT. Translation gives CASSLAGDTIYF.

This clonotype has a count of ten or more. The rearrangement joins TRBV20-1 to TRBJ2-7, with 9 positions matching TRBD2. This CDR3 is built from 13 residues. With V trimmed by 6 bases and J by 1 base, 4 bases remained unmatched. Germline loops: CDR1 DFQATT, CDR2 SNEGSKA (reference sequence). The CDR3 protein is CSARTSVSYEQYF. The CDR3 DNA sequence: TGCAGTGCGCGGACTAGCGTGTCCTACGAGCAGTACTTC.

This clonotype was recorded many times. The V call is TRBV5-1, the J call TRBJ2-3; D is perhaps TRBD2 (5 bases). Per the germline V gene, CDR1 is SGHRS and CDR2 is YFSETQ. V shed 4 bases and J shed 4 bases, with 19 bases lying between them. The CDR3 has 16 residues. The CDR3 sequence is CASSRLGGSGSDTQYF. The DNA of the CDR3 is TGCGCCAGCAGCCGGCTTGGTGGGAGCGGTTCAGATACGCAGTATTTT. The entire variable domain, with the rest obtained from reference TRBV5-1 and TRBJ2-3, is as follows: KAGVTQTPRYLIKTRGQQVTLSCSPISGHRSVSWYQQTPGQGLQFLFEYFSETQRNKGNFPGRFSGRQFSNSRSEMNVSTLELGDSALYLCASSRLGGSGSDTQYFGPGTRLTVL.